A single sample gave rise to the 10 T cell receptor beta chains below, sequenced in a study of spatial heterogeneity in lung cancer. Time point defined: sample taken at primary tumor resection. No cell sorting; template was whole RNA from tumor, lung tissue or PBMC. TCRdb itself ran the 5' RACE reads through MiXCR, one entry per CDR3 protein. The sample holds about 75,000 distinct CDR3 sequences; about an eighth are singletons and the top ten take approximately 7%. The material was PBMCs, obtained at surgery. The source is a male donor with early-stage non-small cell lung cancer.

The V call is TRBV11-1, the J call TRBJ2-3; 7 bases align to TRBD2. Germline values: CDR1 SGHAT, CDR2 FQDESV (reference sequence). The CDR3 is 16 amino acids. V lost 5 bases, J lost 1 base, and 9 bases stayed unmatched. Here the CDR3 reads CASSPQAGARTDTQYF. The CDR3 nucleotides are TGTGCCAGCAGCCCCCAGGCGGGAGCACGCACAGATACGCAGTATTTT.

This clonotype was picked up many times. The CDR3 DNA is TGTGCCAGCGTCCCGGGACGGTCGATCAAAGAGACCCAGTACTTC. This gives the protein CASVPGRSIKETQYF. This chain links TRBV7-9 with TRBJ2-5; the D gene could be TRBD1 or TRBD2 (5 bases each). CDR3 length: 15 residues. Trimming cost V 8 bases and J 3 bases, with 19 bases left between them. In germline, CDR1 is SEHNR, CDR2 FQNEAQ (reference sequence). The variable domain in full, with the rest retrieved from reference TRBV7-9 and TRBJ2-5, is DTGVSQNPRHKITKRGQNVTFRCDPISEHNRLYWYRQTLGQGPEFLTYFQNEAQLEKSRLLSDRFSAERPKGSFSTLEIQRTEQGDSAMYLCASVPGRSIKETQYFGPGTRLLVL.

This clonotype was observed many times. The chain employs TRBV3-1 and TRBJ2-2; perhaps TRBD1 as D (5 bases). The CDR3 length is 16 residues. Trimming shortened V by 4 bases and J by 2 bases, and 14 bases separated the two germline ends. Germline V gene sequence: CDR1 LGHDT, CDR2 YNNKEL (reference sequence). The CDR3 coding sequence is TGTGCCAGCAGCCTTCGCGACAGCCGAAACACCGGGGAGCTGTTTTTT. Encoded protein: CASSLRDSRNTGELFF.

The J gene is TRBJ2-7, the V gene TRBV5-1; D unclear. CDR3 length equals 15 residues. The V and J ends lost 0 bases and 2 bases respectively, with 12 bases between them. Germline V gene lookup returns CDR1 SGHRS and CDR2 YFSETQ. Here the CDR3 DNA reads TGCGCCAGCAGCTTGGGGAGTTTACCCACCTACGAGCAGTACTTC. Protein sequence: CASSLGSLPTYEQYF.

The chain combines TRBV2 with TRBJ1-2, with a tentative D call TRBD1 (5 bases). CDR1 is SNHLY, CDR2 FYNNEI, per germline. This CDR3 is built from 13 residues. V gave up 6 bases and J gave up 7 bases, with 15 bases separating them. CDR3 in amino acids: CASRGGGYTGYTF. The DNA for the CDR3 is TGTGCCAGCAGGGGGGGAGGATATACTGGCTACACCTTC.

The chain couples TRBV20-1 to TRBJ2-7; the match to TRBD2 covers 9 bases. The germline CDR1 and CDR2 sequences are DFQATT and SNEGSKA (reference sequence). J gave up 0 bases and V 4 bases, and 4 bases lay outside the gene matches. The CDR3 spans 14 residues. The CDR3 coding sequence is TGCAGTGCTACCCCTAGCGGGACCTCCTACGAGCAGTACTTC. Protein product: CSATPSGTSYEQYF.

This clonotype was seen at least ten times. The chain is built from TRBV11-2 and TRBJ2-5; the D is unclear. V lost 0 bases and J lost 5, with 7 bases in between. In germline, CDR1 is SGHAT, CDR2 FQNNGV. The CDR3 covers 13 residues. This CDR3 is CASSLDQVETQYF. The CDR3 DNA reads as TGTGCCAGCAGCTTAGATCAGGTGGAGACCCAGTACTTC.

Many counts were recorded for this clonotype. The rearrangement uses TRBV4-2 and TRBJ2-5, with 7 positions matching TRBD2. V gave up 2 bases and J gave up 5 bases; unmatched junction bases: 8. Germline V CDR1 and CDR2: LGHNA, YNFKEQ. The CDR3 spans 15 residues. The CDR3 loop is CASSQFSGRGETQYF. DNA of the CDR3: TGTGCCAGCAGCCAATTTAGCGGGCGGGGCGAGACCCAGTACTTC.

This clonotype appeared many times. The gene calls are TRBV29-1 and TRBJ2-5; D remains ambiguous. The CDR3 loop spans 13 amino acids. Germline V gene lookup returns CDR1 SQVTM and CDR2 ANQGSEA. V lost 6 bases to trimming and J lost 4 bases, with 15 bases between them. CDR3 bases: TGCAGCGTGATACCGGGCCCGGTAGAGACCCAGTACTTC. As protein: CSVIPGPVETQYF.

The table lists this clonotype with many counts. The gene calls are TRBV7-8 and TRBJ2-1; 7 bases map to TRBD2. V was clipped by 2 bases and J by 0 bases; unmatched bases: 4. Looked up from germline, CDR1 is SGHVS and CDR2 is FQNEAQ. The CDR3 has 16 residues. The chain's CDR3 is CASSLFAGVSYNEQFF. The DNA for the CDR3 is TGTGCCAGCAGCTTATTTGCGGGAGTCTCCTACAATGAGCAGTTCTTC.